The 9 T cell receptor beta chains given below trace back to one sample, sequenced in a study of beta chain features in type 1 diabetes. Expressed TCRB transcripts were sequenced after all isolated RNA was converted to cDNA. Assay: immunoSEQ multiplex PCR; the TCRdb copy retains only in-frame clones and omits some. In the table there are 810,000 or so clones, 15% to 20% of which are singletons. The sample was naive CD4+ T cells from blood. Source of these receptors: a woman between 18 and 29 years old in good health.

The CDR3 spells CASSRTSGSPSYEQYF. The CDR3 nucleotides are TGTGCCAGCAGCCGGACAAGCGGGAGTCCTTCCTACGAGCAGTACTTC. The V gene is TRBV5-4, the J gene TRBJ2-7; TRBD2 agrees at 8 bases. The V gene's germline CDR1 is SGHNT and CDR2 YYREEE (reference sequence). The CDR3 is 16 residues long. The V gene end was trimmed by 4 bases and the J gene end by 1 base; junction bases not matched to a gene: 10.

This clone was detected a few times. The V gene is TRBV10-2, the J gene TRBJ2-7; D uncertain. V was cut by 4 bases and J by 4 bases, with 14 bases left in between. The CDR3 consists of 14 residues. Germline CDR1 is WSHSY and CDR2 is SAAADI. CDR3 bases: TGCGCCAGCAGTGCCAGCCGTCAAGGGTACGAGCAGTACTTC. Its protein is CASSASRQGYEQYF.

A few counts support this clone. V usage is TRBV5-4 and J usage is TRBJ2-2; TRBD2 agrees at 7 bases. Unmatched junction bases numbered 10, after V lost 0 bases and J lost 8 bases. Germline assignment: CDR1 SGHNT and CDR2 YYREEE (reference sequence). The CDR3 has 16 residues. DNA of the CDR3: TGTGCCAGCAGCTTGGGGGGAGGGGCCGACAGAGGGGAGCTGTTTTTT. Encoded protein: CASSLGGGADRGELFF. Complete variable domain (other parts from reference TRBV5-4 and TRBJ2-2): ETGVTQSPTHLIKTRGQQVTLRCSSQSGHNTVSWYQQALGQGPQFIFQYYREEENGRGNFPPRFSGLQFPNYSSELNVNALELDDSALYLCASSLGGGADRGELFFGEGSRLTVL.

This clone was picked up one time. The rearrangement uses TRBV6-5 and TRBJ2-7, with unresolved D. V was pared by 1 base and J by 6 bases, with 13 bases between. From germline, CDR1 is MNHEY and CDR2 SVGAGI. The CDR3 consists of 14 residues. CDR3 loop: CASSYLNSSPEQYF. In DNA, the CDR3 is TGTGCCAGCAGTTACTTAAACAGTTCGCCCGAGCAGTACTTC.

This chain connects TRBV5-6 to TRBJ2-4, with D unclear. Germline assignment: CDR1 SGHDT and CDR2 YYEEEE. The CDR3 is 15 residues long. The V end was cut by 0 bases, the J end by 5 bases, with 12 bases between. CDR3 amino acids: CASSLGAPRQNIQYF. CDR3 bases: TGTGCCAGCAGCTTGGGGGCGCCTCGTCAAAACATTCAGTACTTC.

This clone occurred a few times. CDR3 sequence (DNA): TGTGCCAGTAGTATAGAAAGCAATCAGCCCCAGCATTTT. It codes for CASSIESNQPQHF. The rearrangement links TRBV19 to TRBJ1-5; D remains ambiguous. The germline V gene has CDR1 LNHDA and CDR2 SQIVND (reference sequence). V gave up 0 bases and J gave up 1 base, with 1 base separating them. The CDR3 sequence is 13 residues long.

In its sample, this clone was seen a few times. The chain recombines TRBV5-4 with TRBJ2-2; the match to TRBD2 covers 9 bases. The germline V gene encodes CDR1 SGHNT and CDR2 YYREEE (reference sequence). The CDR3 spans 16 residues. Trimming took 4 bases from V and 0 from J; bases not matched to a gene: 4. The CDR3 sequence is CASSPRTSANTGELFF. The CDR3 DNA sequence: TGTGCCAGCAGCCCCAGGACTAGCGCGAACACCGGGGAGCTGTTTTTT. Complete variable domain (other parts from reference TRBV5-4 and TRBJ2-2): ETGVTQSPTHLIKTRGQQVTLRCSSQSGHNTVSWYQQALGQGPQFIFQYYREEENGRGNFPPRFSGLQFPNYSSELNVNALELDDSALYLCASSPRTSANTGELFFGEGSRLTVL.

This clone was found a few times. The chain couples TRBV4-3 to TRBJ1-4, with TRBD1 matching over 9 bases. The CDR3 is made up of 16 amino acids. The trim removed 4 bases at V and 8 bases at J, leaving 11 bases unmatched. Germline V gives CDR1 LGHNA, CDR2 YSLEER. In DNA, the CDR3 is TGCGCCAGCAGCCGATCCAGACAGGGGGTCATCGAAAAACTGTTTTTT. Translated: CASSRSRQGVIEKLFF.

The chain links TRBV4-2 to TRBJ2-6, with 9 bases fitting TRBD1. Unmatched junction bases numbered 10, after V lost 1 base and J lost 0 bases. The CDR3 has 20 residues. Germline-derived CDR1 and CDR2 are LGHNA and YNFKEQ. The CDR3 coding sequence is TGTGCCAGCAGCCAAGGGATCACGGGACAGGGTAACTCTGGGGCCAACGTCCTGACTTTC. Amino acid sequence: CASSQGITGQGNSGANVLTF.